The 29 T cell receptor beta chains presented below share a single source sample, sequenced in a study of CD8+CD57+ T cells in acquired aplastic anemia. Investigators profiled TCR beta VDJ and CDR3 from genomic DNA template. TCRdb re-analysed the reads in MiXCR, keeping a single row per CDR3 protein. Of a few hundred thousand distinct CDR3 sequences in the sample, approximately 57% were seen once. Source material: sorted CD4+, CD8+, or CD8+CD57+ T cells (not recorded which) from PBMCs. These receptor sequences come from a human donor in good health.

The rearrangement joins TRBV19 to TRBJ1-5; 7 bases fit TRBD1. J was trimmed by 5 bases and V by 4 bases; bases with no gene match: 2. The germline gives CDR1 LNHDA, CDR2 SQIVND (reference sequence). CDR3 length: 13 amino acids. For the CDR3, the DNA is TGTGCCAGTAGTAAGCAGGGGGATCAGCCCCAGCATTTT. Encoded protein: CASSKQGDQPQHF.

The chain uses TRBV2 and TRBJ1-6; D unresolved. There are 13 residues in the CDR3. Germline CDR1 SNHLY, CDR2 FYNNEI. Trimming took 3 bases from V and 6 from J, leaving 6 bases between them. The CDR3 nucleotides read TGTGCCAGCAGTGAGGAGACTAATTCACCCCTCCACTTT. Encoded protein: CASSEETNSPLHF. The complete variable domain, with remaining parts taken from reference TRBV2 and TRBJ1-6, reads EPEVTQTPSHQVTQMGQEVILRCVPISNHLYFYWYRQILGQKVEFLVSFYNNEISEKSEIFDDQFSVERPDGSNFTLKIRSTKLEDSAMYFCASSEETNSPLHFGNGTRLTVT.

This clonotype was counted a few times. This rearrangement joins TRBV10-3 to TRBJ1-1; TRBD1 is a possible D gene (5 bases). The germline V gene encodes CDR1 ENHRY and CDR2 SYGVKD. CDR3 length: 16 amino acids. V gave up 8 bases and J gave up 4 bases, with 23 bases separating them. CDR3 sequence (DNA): TGTGCCATCCGCCCGGGACGCCTATCTCCGGGCACTGAAGCTTTCTTT. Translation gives CAIRPGRLSPGTEAFF.

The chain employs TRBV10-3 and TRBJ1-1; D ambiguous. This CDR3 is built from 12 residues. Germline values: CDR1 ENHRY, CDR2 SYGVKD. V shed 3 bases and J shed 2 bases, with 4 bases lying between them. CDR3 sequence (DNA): TGTGCCATCAGTGAAGATAACACTGAAGCTTTCTTT. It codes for CAISEDNTEAFF.

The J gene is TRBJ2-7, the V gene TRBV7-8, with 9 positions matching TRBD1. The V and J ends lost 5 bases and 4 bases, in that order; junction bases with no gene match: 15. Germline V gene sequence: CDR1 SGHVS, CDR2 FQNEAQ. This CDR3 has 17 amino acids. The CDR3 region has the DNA TGTGCCAGCAGCCAAGGCTCTGGTACAGGGGGCATATACGAGCAGTACTTC. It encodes CASSQGSGTGGIYEQYF.

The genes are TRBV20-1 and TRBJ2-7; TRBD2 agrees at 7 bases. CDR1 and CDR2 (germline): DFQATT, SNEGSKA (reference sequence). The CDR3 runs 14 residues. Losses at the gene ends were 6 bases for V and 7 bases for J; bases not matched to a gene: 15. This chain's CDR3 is CSASKGLDYGEQYF. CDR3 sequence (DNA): TGCAGTGCGTCAAAAGGACTAGACTATGGTGAGCAGTACTTC.

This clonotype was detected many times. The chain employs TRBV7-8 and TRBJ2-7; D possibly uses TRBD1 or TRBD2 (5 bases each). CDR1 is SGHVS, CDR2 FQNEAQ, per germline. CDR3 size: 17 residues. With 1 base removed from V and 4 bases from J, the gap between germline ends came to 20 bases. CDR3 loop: CASSLGGIGSPGYEQYF. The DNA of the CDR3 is TGTGCCAGCAGCTTAGGGGGGATTGGGTCCCCGGGATACGAGCAGTACTTC. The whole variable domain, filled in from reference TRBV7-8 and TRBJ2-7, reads GAGVSQSPRYKVAKRGQDVALRCDPISGHVSLFWYQQALGQGPEFLTYFQNEAQLDKSGLPSDRFFAERPEGSVSTLKIQRTQQEDSAVYLCASSLGGIGSPGYEQYFGPGTRLTVT.

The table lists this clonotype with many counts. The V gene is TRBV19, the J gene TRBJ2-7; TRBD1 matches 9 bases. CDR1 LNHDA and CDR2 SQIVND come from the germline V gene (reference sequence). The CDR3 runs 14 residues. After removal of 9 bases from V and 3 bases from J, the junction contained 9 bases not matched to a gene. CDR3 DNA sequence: TGTGCCAGCGAGGGGACAGGGAAGGACTACGAGCAGTACTTC. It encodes CASEGTGKDYEQYF.

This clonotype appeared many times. The CDR3 region has the DNA TGCAGCGTTGAAGGGGTTTTACCCGAAGAAAAACTGTTTTTT. The encoded protein is CSVEGVLPEEKLFF. The chain is built from TRBV29-1 and TRBJ1-4; D remains unclear. This CDR3 has 14 amino acids. V was trimmed by 1 base and J by 8 bases, leaving 14 bases between them. The germline CDR1 and CDR2 sequences are SQVTM and ANQGSEA.

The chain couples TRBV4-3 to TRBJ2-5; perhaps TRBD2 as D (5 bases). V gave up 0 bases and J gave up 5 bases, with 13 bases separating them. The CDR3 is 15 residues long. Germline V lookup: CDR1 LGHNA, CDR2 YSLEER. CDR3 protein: CASSQDTGFDETQYF. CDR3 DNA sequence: TGCGCCAGCAGCCAAGATACGGGGTTCGACGAGACCCAGTACTTC.

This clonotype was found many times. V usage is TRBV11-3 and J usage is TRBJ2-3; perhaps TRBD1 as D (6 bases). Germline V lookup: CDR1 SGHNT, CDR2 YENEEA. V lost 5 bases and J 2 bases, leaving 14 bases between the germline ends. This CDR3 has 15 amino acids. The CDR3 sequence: CASSPQRGNTDTQYF. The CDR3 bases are TGTGCCAGCAGCCCCCAAAGGGGGAACACAGATACGCAGTATTTT.

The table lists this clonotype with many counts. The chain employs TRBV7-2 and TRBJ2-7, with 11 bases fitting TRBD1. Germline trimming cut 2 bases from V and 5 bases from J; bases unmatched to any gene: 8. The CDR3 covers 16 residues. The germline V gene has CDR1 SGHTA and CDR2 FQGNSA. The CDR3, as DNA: TGTGCCAGCAGCTTACACTGGGACAGGGGGTTCAACGAGCAGTACTTC. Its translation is CASSLHWDRGFNEQYF. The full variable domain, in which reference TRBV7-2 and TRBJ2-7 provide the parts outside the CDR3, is GAGVSQSPSNKVTEKGKDVELRCDPISGHTALYWYRQSLGQGLEFLIYFQGNSAPDKSGLPSDRFSAERTGGSVSTLTIQRTQQEDSAVYLCASSLHWDRGFNEQYFGPGTRLTVT.

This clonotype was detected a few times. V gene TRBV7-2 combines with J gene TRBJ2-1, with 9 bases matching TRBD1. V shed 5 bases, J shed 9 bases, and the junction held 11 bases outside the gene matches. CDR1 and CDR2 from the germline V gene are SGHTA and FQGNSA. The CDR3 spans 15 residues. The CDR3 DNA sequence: TGTGCCAGCAGCGGCGGACAGGGGATAAGGGGTGAGCAGTTCTTC. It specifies CASSGGQGIRGEQFF.

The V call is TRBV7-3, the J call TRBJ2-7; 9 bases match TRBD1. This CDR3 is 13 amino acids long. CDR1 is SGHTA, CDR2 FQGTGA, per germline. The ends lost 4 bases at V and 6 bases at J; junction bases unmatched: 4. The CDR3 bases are TGTGCCAGCAGCTCGGGACAGGGACGCGAGCAGTACTTC. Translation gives CASSSGQGREQYF.

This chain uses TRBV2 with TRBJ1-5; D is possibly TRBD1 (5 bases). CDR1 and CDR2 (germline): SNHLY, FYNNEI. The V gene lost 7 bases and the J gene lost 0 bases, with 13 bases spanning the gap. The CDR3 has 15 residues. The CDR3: CASTPLGDSNQPQHF. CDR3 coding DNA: TGTGCCAGCACCCCTTTGGGGGATAGCAATCAGCCCCAGCATTTT.

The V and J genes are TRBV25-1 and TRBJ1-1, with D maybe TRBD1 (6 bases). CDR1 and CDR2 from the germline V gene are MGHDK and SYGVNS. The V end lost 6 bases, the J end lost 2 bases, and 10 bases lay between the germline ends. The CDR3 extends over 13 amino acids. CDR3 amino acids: CASRWGRNTEAFF. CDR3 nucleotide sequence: TGTGCCAGCAGGTGGGGGCGCAACACTGAAGCTTTCTTT.

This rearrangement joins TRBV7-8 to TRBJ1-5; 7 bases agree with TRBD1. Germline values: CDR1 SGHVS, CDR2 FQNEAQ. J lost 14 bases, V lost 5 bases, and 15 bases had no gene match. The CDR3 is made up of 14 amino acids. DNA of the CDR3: TGTGCCAGCAGCGCACCGGGACAGAGTGCCTACGAGCATTTT. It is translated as CASSAPGQSAYEHF.

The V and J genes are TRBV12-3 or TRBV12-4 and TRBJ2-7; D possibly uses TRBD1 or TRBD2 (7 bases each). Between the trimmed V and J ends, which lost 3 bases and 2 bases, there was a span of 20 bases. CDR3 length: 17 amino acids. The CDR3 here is CASSFSGGQDSTYEQYF. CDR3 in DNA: TGTGCCAGCAGTTTTTCGGGAGGACAGGACTCAACCTACGAGCAGTACTTC.

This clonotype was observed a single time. CDR3 bases: TGTGCCAGCAGCCCCGCAGGGGCTCCCTACGAGCAGTACTTC. It specifies CASSPAGAPYEQYF. The V call is TRBV7-6, the J call TRBJ2-7, with a possible D match to TRBD1 (6 bases). This CDR3 has 14 amino acids. Between the trimmed V and J ends, which lost 5 bases and 2 bases, there was a span of 13 bases. Germline V CDR1 and CDR2: SGHVS, FNYEAQ. The variable domain in full, completed from reference TRBV7-6 and TRBJ2-7, reads GAGVSQSPRYKVTKRGQDVALRCDPISGHVSLYWYRQALGQGPEFLTYFNYEAQQDKSGLPNDRFSAERPEGSISTLTIQRTEQRDSAMYRCASSPAGAPYEQYFGPGTRLTVT.

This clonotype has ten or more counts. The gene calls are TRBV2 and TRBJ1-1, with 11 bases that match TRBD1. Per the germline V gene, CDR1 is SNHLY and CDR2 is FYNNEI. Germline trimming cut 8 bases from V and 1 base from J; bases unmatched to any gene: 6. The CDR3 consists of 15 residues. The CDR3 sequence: CASGWTGGRNTEAFF. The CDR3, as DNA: TGTGCCAGCGGATGGACAGGGGGCCGGAACACTGAAGCTTTCTTT.

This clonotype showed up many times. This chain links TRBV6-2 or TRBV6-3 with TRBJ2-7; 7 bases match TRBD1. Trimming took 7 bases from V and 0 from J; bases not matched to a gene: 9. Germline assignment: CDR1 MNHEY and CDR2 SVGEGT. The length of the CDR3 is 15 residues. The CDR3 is CASNPWDSSSYEQYF. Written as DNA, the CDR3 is TGTGCCAGCAATCCATGGGACAGTAGCTCCTACGAGCAGTACTTC.

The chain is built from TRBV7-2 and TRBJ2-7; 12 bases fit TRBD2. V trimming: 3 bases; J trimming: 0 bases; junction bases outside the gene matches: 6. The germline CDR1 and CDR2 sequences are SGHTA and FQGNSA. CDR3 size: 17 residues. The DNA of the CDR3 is TGTGCCAGCAGCTTGACTAGCGGGGGATCGAGCTCCTACGAGCAGTACTTC. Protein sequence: CASSLTSGGSSSYEQYF.

The chain's CDR3 is CASSVGGTQETQYF. CDR3 nucleotide sequence: TGTGCCAGCAGCGTGGGGGGAACACAAGAGACCCAGTACTTC. V and J are TRBV9 and TRBJ2-5; weak D call: TRBD2 (6 bases). Trimming stripped 2 bases from V and 2 bases from J, with 10 bases between. The CDR3 contains 14 residues. CDR1 SGDLS and CDR2 YYNGEE come from the germline V gene.

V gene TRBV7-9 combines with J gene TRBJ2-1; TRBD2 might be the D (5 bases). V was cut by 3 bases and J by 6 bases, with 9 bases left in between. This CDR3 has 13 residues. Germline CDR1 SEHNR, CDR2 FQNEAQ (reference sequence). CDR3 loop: CASSLTGSNEQFF. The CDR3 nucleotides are TGTGCCAGCAGCTTGACTGGGAGCAATGAGCAGTTCTTC.

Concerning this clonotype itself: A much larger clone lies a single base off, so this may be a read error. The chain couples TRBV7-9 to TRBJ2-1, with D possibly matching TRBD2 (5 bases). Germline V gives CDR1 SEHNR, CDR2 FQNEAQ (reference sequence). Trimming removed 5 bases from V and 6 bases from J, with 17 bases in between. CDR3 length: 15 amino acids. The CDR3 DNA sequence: TGTGCCAGCAGCCTAGGAGGCTTAGCCTCCAATGAGCAGTTCTTC. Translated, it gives CASSLGGLASNEQFF.

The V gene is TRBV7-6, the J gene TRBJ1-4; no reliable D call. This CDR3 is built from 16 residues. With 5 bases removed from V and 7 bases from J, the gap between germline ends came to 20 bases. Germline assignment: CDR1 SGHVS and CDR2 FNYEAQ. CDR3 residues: CASSTGRPATGEKLFF. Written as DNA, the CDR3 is TGTGCCAGCAGCACCGGTCGACCCGCAACGGGTGAAAAACTGTTTTTT.

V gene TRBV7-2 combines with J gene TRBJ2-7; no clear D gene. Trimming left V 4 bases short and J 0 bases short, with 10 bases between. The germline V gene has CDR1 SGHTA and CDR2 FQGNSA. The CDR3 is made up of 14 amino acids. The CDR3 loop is CASSSEASSYEQYF. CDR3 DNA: TGTGCCAGCAGCTCCGAGGCCAGCTCCTACGAGCAGTACTTC.

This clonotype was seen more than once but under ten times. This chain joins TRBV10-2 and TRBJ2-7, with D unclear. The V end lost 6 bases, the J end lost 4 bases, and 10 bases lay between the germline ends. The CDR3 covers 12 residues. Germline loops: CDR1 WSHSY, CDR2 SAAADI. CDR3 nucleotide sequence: TGCGCCAGCAGGCAACAGATTTACGAGCAGTACTTC. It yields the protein CASRQQIYEQYF.

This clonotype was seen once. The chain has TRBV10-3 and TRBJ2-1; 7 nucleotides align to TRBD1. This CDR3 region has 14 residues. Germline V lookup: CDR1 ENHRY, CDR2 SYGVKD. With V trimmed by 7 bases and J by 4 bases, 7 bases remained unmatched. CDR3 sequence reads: CAITRQGGYNEQFF. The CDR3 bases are TGTGCCATCACCAGACAGGGTGGGTACAATGAGCAGTTCTTC.